This T cell receptor beta chain appears in the sequencing data of a study of blood T cell repertoires in COVID-19. About the research overall: Sources were T cells, B-cell-depleted T cells, or PBMCs; the material itself was cDNA or gDNA.

Per the authors' pipeline: Nucleated cell counts were estimated from reference gene primer amplification. Profiling relied on immunoSEQ multiplex PCR, and the TCRdb table lists in-frame clones only, not all of them. Clone size and V and J calls were adopted from that table, with D and trimming inferred from the DNA. The sample lists 55,000 or so clones, 85% occurring once. This CDR3 comprises 12 residues. V gave up 4 bases and J gave up 8 bases; unmatched junction bases: 0. The V gene's germline CDR1 is SNHLY and CDR2 FYNNEI. This sequence was found in a human donor in a cohort sampled during active COVID-19. Sequencing used peripheral blood. V is TRBV2 and J is TRBJ2-2; 8 bases agree with TRBD2. The CDR3 region has the DNA TGTGCCAGCAGTGCTAGCGGGGGGGAGCTGTTTTTT. Translation: CASSASGGELFF.